The clone carrying this TCR beta chain was observed many times. The antigen is not known. The data are from a study of T cell repertoires and leukemia-associated antigens. TCRdb passed the 5' RACE reads through MiXCR, listing each CDR3 protein once. Here the sample spans approximately 12,000 distinct CDR3 sequences, more than 40% being singletons. Germline V gene sequence: CDR1 SGHRS, CDR2 YFSETQ. The CDR3 runs 15 residues. The V and J ends lost 1 base and 4 bases, in that order; junction bases with no gene match: 5. This chain connects TRBV5-1 to TRBJ2-3; TRBD2 aligns across 8 bases. The TCR comes from a female donor in good health. Sequences were obtained from CD3+ T cells sorted from blood and cultured. The CDR3 DNA sequence: TGCGCCAGCAGCTTGTGGACTAGCTTCTCAGATACGCAGTATTTT. Protein sequence: CASSLWTSFSDTQYF.